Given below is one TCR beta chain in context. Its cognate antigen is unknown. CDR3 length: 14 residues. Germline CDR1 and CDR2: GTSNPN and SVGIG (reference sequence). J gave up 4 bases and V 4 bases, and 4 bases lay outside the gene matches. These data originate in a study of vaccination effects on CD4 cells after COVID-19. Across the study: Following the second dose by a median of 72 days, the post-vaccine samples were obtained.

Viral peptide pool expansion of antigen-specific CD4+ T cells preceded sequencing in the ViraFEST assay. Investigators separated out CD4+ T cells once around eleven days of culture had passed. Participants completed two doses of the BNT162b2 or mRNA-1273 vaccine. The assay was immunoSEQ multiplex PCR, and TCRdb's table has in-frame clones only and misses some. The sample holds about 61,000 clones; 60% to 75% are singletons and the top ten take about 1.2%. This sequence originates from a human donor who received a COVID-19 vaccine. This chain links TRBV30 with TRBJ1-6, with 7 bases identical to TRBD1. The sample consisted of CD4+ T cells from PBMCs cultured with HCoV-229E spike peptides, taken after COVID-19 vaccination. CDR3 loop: CAWNRDRYNSPLHF. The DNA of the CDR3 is TGTGCCTGGAATAGGGACAGATATAATTCACCCCTCCACTTT. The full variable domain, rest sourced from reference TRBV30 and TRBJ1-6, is SQTIHQWPATLVQPVGSPLSLECTVEGTSNPNLYWYRQAAGRGLQLLFYSVGIGQISSEVPQNLSASRPQDRQFILSSKKLLLSDSGFYLCAWNRDRYNSPLHFGNGTRLTVT.